These 25 T cell receptor beta chains share one sample of origin, sequenced in a study of cytomegalovirus exposure and HLA in healthy donors. With 60 Vbeta and 13 Jbeta primers, the PCR was carried out. Only in-frame clones appear in the TCRdb table, and some are missing; sequencing was by immunoSEQ multiplex PCR. The sample shows around 190,000 clones, 60% to 85% of them seen only once. The sequenced sample consisted of PBMCs. The receptors originated from a middle-aged man in good health and CMV-seronegative.

The rearrangement joins TRBV30 to TRBJ1-5; the D gene is possibly TRBD1 (6 bases). With 2 bases removed from V and 9 bases from J, the gap between germline ends came to 14 bases. The germline V gene encodes CDR1 GTSNPN and CDR2 SVGIG (reference sequence). The CDR3 runs to 13 residues. The CDR3 DNA sequence: TGTGCCTGGAGTTTGACAGGAGTTGGGCCCCAGCATTTT. Encoded protein: CAWSLTGVGPQHF.

The table lists this clone with a count of one. This CDR3 is CASSSDTISPAFF. CDR3 coding DNA: TGCGCCAGCAGCTCCGACACCATCTCACCGGCTTTCTTT. The V and J genes are TRBV5-1 and TRBJ1-1; D is unclear. The CDR3 consists of 13 residues. CDR1 SGHRS and CDR2 YFSETQ come from the germline V gene. V was clipped by 3 bases and J by 11 bases, with 17 bases between them.

The chain joins TRBV5-1 to TRBJ1-1; possibly TRBD1 for D (6 bases). The length of the CDR3 is 13 residues. Germline lookup yields CDR1 SGHRS and CDR2 YFSETQ. V lost 2 bases to trimming and J lost 5 bases, with 10 bases between them. The CDR3 sequence: CASSLGRGTEAFF. The CDR3 bases are TGCGCCAGCAGCTTAGGGAGGGGGACTGAAGCTTTCTTT.

This chain connects TRBV27 to TRBJ2-4; 7 bases are a match to TRBD1. Germline-derived CDR1 and CDR2 are MNHEY and SMNVEV (reference sequence). The V and J ends lost 6 bases and 7 bases, in that order; junction bases with no gene match: 9. This CDR3 region has 14 residues. Here the CDR3 reads CASSPAGTANIQYF. The DNA of the CDR3 is TGTGCCAGCAGCCCAGCCGGGACAGCCAACATTCAGTACTTC.

This clone has just one count. The rearrangement links TRBV5-8 to TRBJ2-7; TRBD1 agrees at 8 bases. The germline V gene encodes CDR1 SGHTS and CDR2 YDEGEE. V gave up 6 bases and J gave up 2 bases; unmatched junction bases: 13. CDR3 size: 16 residues. CDR3 in amino acids: CASIPGDRLGTYEQYF. For the CDR3, the DNA is TGTGCCAGCATCCCCGGGGACAGGCTTGGAACCTACGAGCAGTACTTC.

This clone was recorded a few times. This chain joins TRBV5-7 and TRBJ1-3; D is perhaps TRBD1 (6 bases). TRBV5-7 belongs to the ORF category, with a function that is uncertain. This CDR3 spans 16 amino acids. The ends were cut back, 4 bases at V and 0 bases at J, with 14 bases in the middle. As DNA, the CDR3 is TGTGCCAGCAGCATTACAGGGACCTACTCTGGAAACACCATATATTTT. Its protein product is CASSITGTYSGNTIYF.

CDR3 amino acids: CASKAPDRSTEAFF. DNA of the CDR3: TGTGCCAGCAAAGCACCCGACAGGTCGACTGAAGCTTTCTTT. The J gene is TRBJ1-1, the V gene TRBV28, with D possibly TRBD1 on 6 matching bases. This CDR3 has 14 residues. The V gene lost 7 bases and the J gene lost 5 bases, with 17 bases spanning the gap. Germline CDR1 reads MDHEN; CDR2 reads SYDVKM.

In its sample, this clone was seen a few times. Here the CDR3 DNA reads TGTGCCAGCAGTTTAGCGGGAGCCCGGGAGCTGTTTTTT. Translation gives CASSLAGARELFF. The chain uses TRBV6-5 and TRBJ2-2, with 9 bases lining up with TRBD2. V was pared by 4 bases and J by 9 bases, with 3 bases of the junction left unmatched. CDR3 length equals 13 residues. The germline V gene has CDR1 MNHEY and CDR2 SVGAGI.

The rearrangement links TRBV10-3 to TRBJ2-5; 7 bases fit TRBD1. V shed 6 bases and J 2 bases; nucleotides not matched to a gene: 0. The CDR3 runs 12 residues. From germline, CDR1 is ENHRY and CDR2 SYGVKD. CDR3 amino acids: CAIRGQQETQYF. The CDR3 DNA reads as TGTGCCATCAGGGGACAGCAAGAGACCCAGTACTTC.

The chain recombines TRBV25-1 with TRBJ2-1; TRBD2 matches at 10 bases. J was trimmed by 4 bases and V by 5 bases; bases with no gene match: 5. The CDR3 totals 15 residues. Germline CDR1 MGHDK, CDR2 SYGVNS. The CDR3 sequence is CASSKLAGLYNEQFF. CDR3 in DNA: TGTGCCAGCAGTAAACTAGCGGGGTTGTACAATGAGCAGTTCTTC.

The chain uses TRBV6-5 and TRBJ2-3, with a tentative D call TRBD2 (5 bases). Trimming pared 6 bases from V and 2 bases from J, leaving 15 bases between. Germline assignment: CDR1 MNHEY and CDR2 SVGAGI. The CDR3 is 15 residues long. The CDR3 here is CASRERFADTDTQYF. Written as DNA, the CDR3 is TGTGCCAGCAGAGAGCGGTTCGCGGACACAGATACGCAGTATTTT.

V usage is TRBV2 and J usage is TRBJ1-1, with D maybe TRBD1 (6 bases). Trimming pared 6 bases from V and 10 bases from J, leaving 18 bases between. CDR1 and CDR2 (germline): SNHLY, FYNNEI. The CDR3 runs 13 residues. Here the CDR3 reads CASREGGWDGAFF. CDR3 DNA: TGTGCCAGCAGAGAGGGGGGGTGGGATGGAGCTTTCTTT.

Note on this clone: This same CDR3 is encoded by further DNA sequences in the sample. V is TRBV5-4 and J is TRBJ1-2; 7 positions agree with TRBD1. The junction had 6 bases not matched to a gene; V was cut back by 2 bases and J by 8 bases. The CDR3 runs to 13 residues. Germline values: CDR1 SGHNT, CDR2 YYREEE (reference sequence). DNA for the CDR3: TGTGCCAGCAGCTTCGACAGGGCGGGCGGCTACACCTTC. It encodes CASSFDRAGGYTF.

In its sample, this clone was seen a few times. The chain links TRBV29-1 to TRBJ2-7, with D perhaps TRBD1 (5 bases). The V end lost 0 bases, the J end lost 0 bases, and 12 bases lay between the germline ends. Germline V gene sequence: CDR1 SQVTM, CDR2 ANQGSEA. The CDR3 is 15 amino acids. The CDR3 DNA follows: TGCAGCGTTGAAGATGGGGCCAAGAGCTCCTACGAGCAGTACTTC. Translating it yields CSVEDGAKSSYEQYF.

The chain combines TRBV30 with TRBJ2-1, with TRBD2 identical over 9 bases. V lost 0 bases and J lost 8; bases outside the gene matches: 5. This CDR3 has 14 residues. From germline, CDR1 is GTSNPN and CDR2 SVGIG (reference sequence). In DNA form, the CDR3 reads TGTGCCTGGAGTGTACGTAGCGGGAGTCATGAGCAGTTCTTC. Encoded protein: CAWSVRSGSHEQFF.

The sample holds one count of this clone. CDR3 coding DNA: TGTGCCAGCAGCCCCCAGGCCATGAACACTGAAGCTTTCTTT. It translates to CASSPQAMNTEAFF. The rearrangement joins TRBV11-3 to TRBJ1-1, with D hard to call. V was cut by 5 bases and J by 0 bases, with 10 bases left in between. Germline V CDR1 and CDR2: SGHNT, YENEEA. The CDR3 contains 14 residues. Full variable domain (remainder filled in from reference TRBV11-3 and TRBJ1-1): EAGVVQSPRYKIIEKKQPVAFWCNPISGHNTLYWYLQNLGQGPELLIRYENEEAVDDSQLPKDRFSAERLKGVDSTLKIQPAELGDSAVYLCASSPQAMNTEAFFGQGTRLTVV.

This rearrangement joins TRBV13 to TRBJ2-2; tentative D call: TRBD2 (5 bases). This CDR3 comprises 16 residues. Trimming took off 4 bases at V and 0 bases at J, with 12 bases between the two ends. Germline CDR1 PRHDT, CDR2 FYEKMQ (reference sequence). As DNA, the CDR3 is TGTGCCAGCAGCTCGCGGACTGGGACGAACACCGGGGAGCTGTTTTTT. Amino acid sequence: CASSSRTGTNTGELFF.

The chain carries TRBV6-5 and TRBJ2-5; 7 bases map to TRBD2. The V gene end was trimmed by 7 bases and the J gene end by 3 bases; junction bases not matched to a gene: 11. Germline V gene sequence: CDR1 MNHEY, CDR2 SVGAGI. This CDR3 region has 15 residues. The DNA of the CDR3 is TGTGCCAGCACCAAGGGCGGGAGTAAGAAAGAGACCCAGTACTTC. This translates into CASTKGGSKKETQYF.

In its sample, this clone was seen once. This chain joins TRBV25-1 and TRBJ2-5; D perhaps matches TRBD2 (7 bases). Germline V gives CDR1 MGHDK, CDR2 SYGVNS. This CDR3 has 13 amino acids. V was clipped by 8 bases and J by 3 bases, with 13 bases between them. CDR3 amino acids: CASRGGGEETQYF. CDR3 nucleotide sequence: TGTGCCAGCCGAGGGGGGGGCGAAGAGACCCAGTACTTC.

The chain recombines TRBV5-1 with TRBJ1-6; D uncertain. This CDR3 region has 15 residues. Germline CDR1 SGHRS, CDR2 YFSETQ. V was trimmed by 1 base and J by 7 bases, leaving 12 bases between them. CDR3 nucleotides: TGCGCCAGCAGCTTGCGGGAGATCGGGAATTCACCCCTCCACTTT. It codes for CASSLREIGNSPLHF.

The chain has TRBV2 and TRBJ1-2, with a possible D match to TRBD1 (5 bases). The CDR3 consists of 15 residues. In germline, CDR1 is SNHLY, CDR2 FYNNEI. V shed 7 bases and J shed 7 bases, with 22 bases lying between them. The CDR3, as DNA: TGTGCCAGCACCCCTGACAGCCAGGGCACAGGTGGCTACACCTTC. Its translation: CASTPDSQGTGGYTF.

J is TRBJ2-6 and V is TRBV11-1, with D possibly matching TRBD1 (5 bases). CDR3 size: 18 residues. Germline V gives CDR1 SGHAT, CDR2 FQDESV (reference sequence). With 2 bases removed from V and 2 bases from J, the gap between germline ends came to 16 bases. The CDR3 region is CASSLTGRVQAGANVLTF. CDR3 sequence (DNA): TGTGCCAGCAGCTTAACAGGCAGGGTTCAAGCTGGGGCCAACGTCCTGACTTTC.

The sample holds one count of this clone. The chain combines TRBV6-6 with TRBJ1-5; D may be TRBD1 (6 bases). Trimming cost V 6 bases and J 11 bases, with 20 bases left between them. CDR3 length equals 14 residues. The germline V gene encodes CDR1 MNHNY and CDR2 SVGAGI (reference sequence). CDR3 sequence reads: CASRPRGSNPAQHF. DNA of the CDR3: TGTGCCAGCAGACCCAGGGGTTCCAATCCAGCCCAGCATTTT.

The V and J genes are TRBV4-3 and TRBJ1-2; the D is unclear. The germline gives CDR1 LGHNA, CDR2 YSLEER. There are 16 residues in the CDR3. V was clipped by 0 bases and J by 0 bases, with 11 bases between them. The CDR3 sequence: CASSQDLTDPNYGYTF. DNA for the CDR3: TGCGCCAGCAGCCAAGATCTTACAGATCCTAACTATGGCTACACCTTC.

The chain carries TRBV4-3 and TRBJ2-6; 10 nucleotides line up with TRBD1. The V and J ends lost 1 base and 3 bases, in that order; junction bases with no gene match: 6. The CDR3 sequence is 18 residues long. CDR1 is LGHNA and CDR2 is YSLEER in the germline V gene. CDR3 in amino acids: CASSQATGGSGGANVLTF. The CDR3 coding sequence is TGCGCCAGCAGCCAAGCGACAGGGGGCAGCGGTGGGGCCAACGTCCTGACTTTC.